This passage covers 16 T cell receptor beta chains from one sample sequenced in a study of T cell changes during pregnancy in multiple sclerosis. Profiling relied on immunoSEQ multiplex PCR, and the TCRdb table lists in-frame clones only, not all of them. Among tens of thousands of clones listed, around nine tenths were seen once. Sequencing was performed on CD8+ T cells from peripheral blood mononuclear cells, taken in the third trimester of pregnancy. These receptors were collected from a female donor with multiple sclerosis, enrolled in a pregnancy study.

A single count supports this clone. The V and J genes are TRBV10-2 and TRBJ1-1, with 7 bases aligning to TRBD1. The length of the CDR3 is 15 residues. Germline V gene lookup returns CDR1 WSHSY and CDR2 SAAADI. J was trimmed by 5 bases and V by 7 bases; bases with no gene match: 13. The CDR3 sequence: CASITQFDRVTEAFF. CDR3 DNA: TGCGCCAGCATAACCCAATTTGACAGGGTGACTGAAGCTTTCTTT.

The V gene is TRBV9, the J gene TRBJ2-2; no clear D gene. The V gene lost 4 bases and the J gene lost 4 bases, with 8 bases spanning the gap. The CDR3 runs to 13 residues. Germline values: CDR1 SGDLS, CDR2 YYNGEE. This CDR3 is CASSSSVTGELFF. In DNA form, the CDR3 reads TGTGCCAGCAGCTCTAGTGTCACCGGGGAGCTGTTTTTT.

This chain joins TRBV5-1 and TRBJ2-7; D perhaps matches TRBD1 (5 bases). Trimming removed 1 base at V and 2 bases at J, with 13 bases between. Germline CDR1 is SGHRS and CDR2 is YFSETQ. CDR3 length equals 15 residues. The CDR3 reads CASSLLDRSPYEQYF. The DNA for the CDR3 is TGCGCCAGCAGCTTGCTCGACAGATCCCCCTACGAGCAGTACTTC.

At least ten counts were recorded for this clone. The rearrangement uses TRBV29-1 and TRBJ2-3, with 8 bases lining up with TRBD1. V was clipped by 4 bases and J by 5 bases; unmatched bases: 8. The germline CDR1 and CDR2 sequences are SQVTM and ANQGSEA. The CDR3 is 14 amino acids. The CDR3 here is CSVAGQGEIDTQYF. The CDR3 DNA sequence: TGCAGCGTTGCCGGACAGGGAGAGATAGATACGCAGTATTTT.

The chain couples TRBV19 to TRBJ2-7; D might be TRBD2 (5 bases). Trimming left V 5 bases short and J 4 bases short, with 9 bases between. Germline CDR1 and CDR2: LNHDA and SQIVND (reference sequence). The length of the CDR3 is 12 residues. This CDR3 is CASSLPGYEQYF. The DNA for the CDR3 is TGTGCCAGTAGTCTCCCGGGGTACGAGCAGTACTTC.

The CDR3 reads CASSLTSGINHEQYF. The CDR3 DNA follows: TGTGCCAGCAGCTTGACTAGCGGGATTAACCACGAGCAGTACTTC. This rearrangement joins TRBV7-8 to TRBJ2-7; TRBD2 matches 11 bases. Trimming took 3 bases from V and 5 from J; bases not matched to a gene: 6. CDR3 length: 15 residues. CDR1 is SGHVS and CDR2 is FQNEAQ in the germline V gene.

V usage is TRBV6-1 and J usage is TRBJ2-2, with D perhaps TRBD2 (6 bases). The CDR3 covers 11 residues. Germline CDR1 and CDR2: MNHNS and SASEGT. Trimming shortened V by 10 bases and J by 7 bases, and 10 bases separated the two germline ends. CDR3 in amino acids: CATRGVGELFF. CDR3 bases: TGTGCCACACGCGGGGTCGGGGAGCTGTTTTTT.

The chain has TRBV19 and TRBJ1-5; TRBD1 is a possible D gene (5 bases). Trimming took 0 bases from V and 1 from J, leaving 10 bases between them. This CDR3 has 16 amino acids. Germline V gives CDR1 LNHDA, CDR2 SQIVND (reference sequence). Here the CDR3 reads CASSIEPGQSNQPQHF. CDR3 sequence (DNA): TGTGCCAGTAGTATAGAGCCAGGGCAAAGCAATCAGCCCCAGCATTTT.

The CDR3 DNA reads as TGTGCCAGCAGCGAGACAGGGGGCGGCTACTACGAGCAGTACTTC. Its protein is CASSETGGGYYEQYF. The chain links TRBV5-6 to TRBJ2-7; 10 bases fit TRBD1. The CDR3 runs to 15 residues. The J segment lost 3 bases and the V segment lost 4 bases, leaving 7 bases of the junction unmatched. Germline loops: CDR1 SGHDT, CDR2 YYEEEE.

The chain carries TRBV5-1 and TRBJ2-3; 11 nucleotides line up with TRBD1. Trimming cost V 4 bases and J 2 bases; bases outside gene matches: 3. The CDR3 runs to 15 residues. Germline V gene lookup returns CDR1 SGHRS and CDR2 YFSETQ. As DNA, the CDR3 is TGCGCCAGCAGCCCCGGACAGGGGGCCACAGATACGCAGTATTTT. It specifies CASSPGQGATDTQYF.

The chain employs TRBV7-8 and TRBJ2-7; 11 bases fit TRBD2. CDR3 size: 15 residues. Trimming removed 7 bases from V and 6 bases from J; junction bases left unmatched: 11. Germline V CDR1 and CDR2: SGHVS, FQNEAQ. The CDR3 DNA follows: TGTGCCAGCATCCCGGGACTAGCGGCATCCAGCGAGCAGTACTTC. The encoded protein is CASIPGLAASSEQYF. The complete variable domain, with remaining parts taken from reference TRBV7-8 and TRBJ2-7, reads GAGVSQSPRYKVAKRGQDVALRCDPISGHVSLFWYQQALGQGPEFLTYFQNEAQLDKSGLPSDRFFAERPEGSVSTLKIQRTQQEDSAVYLCASIPGLAASSEQYFGPGTRLTVT.

This clone was counted once. V gene TRBV6-5 combines with J gene TRBJ1-2; D gene unclear. The V end was cut by 0 bases, the J end by 4 bases, with 15 bases between. Germline assignment: CDR1 MNHEY and CDR2 SVGAGI. The CDR3 runs to 16 residues. The CDR3 sequence: CASSYSLGASGYGYTF. The CDR3 DNA reads as TGTGCCAGCAGTTACTCACTTGGAGCGTCGGGCTATGGCTACACCTTC.

The rearrangement uses TRBV7-9 and TRBJ1-4; D gene uncertain. The length of the CDR3 is 13 residues. V dropped 7 bases and J dropped 7 bases, with 13 bases sitting between them. Per the germline V gene, CDR1 is SEHNR and CDR2 is FQNEAQ (reference sequence). CDR3 bases: TGTGCCAGCACGAGCATGGTGGTTGAAAAACTGTTTTTT. Residues: CASTSMVVEKLFF.

This chain connects TRBV7-6 to TRBJ1-1, with unresolved D. V gave up 5 bases and J gave up 0 bases, with 16 bases separating them. This CDR3 contains 16 residues. Germline loops: CDR1 SGHVS, CDR2 FNYEAQ. The CDR3 nucleotides are TGTGCCAGCAGCCAAGAGGCACATGGCATGAACACTGAAGCTTTCTTT. Translation: CASSQEAHGMNTEAFF.

The chain uses TRBV27 and TRBJ1-2; TRBD1 aligns across 9 bases. This CDR3 is built from 15 residues. Per the germline V gene, CDR1 is MNHEY and CDR2 is SMNVEV (reference sequence). Unmatched junction bases numbered 5, after V lost 5 bases and J lost 1 base. The CDR3 reads CASSPGQGFNYGYTF. The DNA for the CDR3 is TGTGCCAGCAGTCCGGGACAGGGATTTAACTATGGCTACACCTTC.

This chain joins TRBV5-4 and TRBJ2-4, with a possible D match to TRBD2 (5 bases). V lost 0 bases and J 1 base, leaving 14 bases between the germline ends. The CDR3 totals 17 residues. Germline V CDR1 and CDR2: SGHNT, YYREEE (reference sequence). CDR3 amino acids: CASSLEGSGRAKNIQYF. CDR3 DNA: TGTGCCAGCAGCTTGGAAGGGAGTGGGCGGGCCAAAAACATTCAGTACTTC.